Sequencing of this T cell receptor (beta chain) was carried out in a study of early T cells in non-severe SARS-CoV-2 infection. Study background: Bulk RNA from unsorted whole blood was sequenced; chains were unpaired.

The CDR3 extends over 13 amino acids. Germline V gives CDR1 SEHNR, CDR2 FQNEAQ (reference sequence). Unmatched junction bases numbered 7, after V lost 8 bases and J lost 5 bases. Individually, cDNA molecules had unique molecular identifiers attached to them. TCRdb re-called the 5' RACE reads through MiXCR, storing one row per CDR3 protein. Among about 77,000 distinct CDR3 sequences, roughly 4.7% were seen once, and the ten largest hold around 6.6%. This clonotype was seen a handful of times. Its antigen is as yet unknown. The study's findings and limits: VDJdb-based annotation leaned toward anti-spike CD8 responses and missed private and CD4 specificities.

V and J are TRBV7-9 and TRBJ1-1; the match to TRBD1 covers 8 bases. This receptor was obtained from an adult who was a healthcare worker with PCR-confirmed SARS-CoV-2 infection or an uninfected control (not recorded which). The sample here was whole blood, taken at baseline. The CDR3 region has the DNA TGTGCCAGCGGAGACAGGGGCCCGACTGAAGCTTTCTTT. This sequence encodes CASGDRGPTEAFF.